Presented here are 22 T cell receptor beta chains from one specimen sequenced in a study of sequential checkpoint blockade in melanoma. Sequencing used immunoSEQ multiplex PCR; TCRdb keeps in-frame clones, though not all of them. The table has around 30,000 clones, under 90% seen once. Treatment specified: randomized to nivolumab then ipilimumab (arm A) or the reverse (arm B). The sequencing used CD8+ T cells sorted from blood (inferred from file names), collected from a patient given nivolumab and ipilimumab in sequence. The receptors stem from a human donor with melanoma.

This rearrangement joins TRBV27 to TRBJ2-7; possible D gene TRBD2, 5 bases. CDR1 is MNHEY, CDR2 SMNVEV, per germline (reference sequence). The V gene lost 5 bases and the J gene lost 3 bases, with 11 bases spanning the gap. The CDR3 has 13 residues. For the CDR3, the DNA is TGTGCCAGCAGTATGCGCCGGGACTACGAGCAGTACTTC. It encodes CASSMRRDYEQYF.

This chain connects TRBV7-6 to TRBJ1-5, with TRBD1 matching over 8 bases. CDR3 length: 15 residues. Germline V gene sequence: CDR1 SGHVS, CDR2 FNYEAQ. Germline trimming cut 5 bases from V and 1 base from J; bases unmatched to any gene: 4. The CDR3: CASSQRQGSNQPQHF. CDR3 bases: TGTGCCAGCAGCCAAAGACAGGGGAGCAATCAGCCCCAGCATTTT.

The CDR3 DNA reads as TGTGCCAGCACAGGGACAGGGGTTGGCTATGAGCAGTTCTTC. Translating it yields CASTGTGVGYEQFF. This chain uses TRBV28 with TRBJ2-1; 10 positions agree with TRBD1. With V trimmed by 7 bases and J by 8 bases, 8 bases remained unmatched. This CDR3 comprises 14 residues. The V gene's germline CDR1 is MDHEN and CDR2 SYDVKM.

The V and J genes are TRBV19 and TRBJ1-3; tentatively, D is TRBD1 (6 bases). The germline V gene encodes CDR1 LNHDA and CDR2 SQIVND (reference sequence). V lost 5 bases to trimming and J lost 4 bases, with 15 bases between them. This CDR3 is built from 15 residues. CDR3 in DNA: TGTGCCAGTAGTGAGACAGGAGGAATAGGAAACACCATATATTTT. It specifies CASSETGGIGNTIYF.

The rearrangement links TRBV19 to TRBJ2-7; 7 bases align to TRBD1. Germline V gives CDR1 LNHDA, CDR2 SQIVND (reference sequence). V lost 5 bases to trimming and J lost 6 bases; unmatched junction nucleotides: 13. The CDR3 has 15 amino acids. As DNA, the CDR3 is TGTGCCAGTAGTCCCCGGGACACAGGGGTATTCGAGCAGTACTTC. Translated, it gives CASSPRDTGVFEQYF.

J is TRBJ2-1 and V is TRBV4-3; 10 bases map to TRBD1. The CDR3 loop spans 16 amino acids. The germline gives CDR1 LGHNA, CDR2 YSLEER. V lost 4 bases and J lost 0; bases outside the gene matches: 3. Written as DNA, the CDR3 is TGCGCCAGCAGCCGGGGACAGGGGCCCTCCTACAATGAGCAGTTCTTC. It encodes CASSRGQGPSYNEQFF.

The chain couples TRBV13 to TRBJ1-1; D unclear. This CDR3 contains 13 residues. Looked up from germline, CDR1 is PRHDT and CDR2 is FYEKMQ (reference sequence). Trimming removed 5 bases from V and 7 bases from J, with 14 bases in between. The CDR3 nucleotides are TGTGCCAGCAGCCTCCCTGGGAGGCTTGAAGCTTTCTTT. Amino acid sequence: CASSLPGRLEAFF.

J is TRBJ2-7 and V is TRBV5-1; 7 bases fit TRBD1. This CDR3 spans 15 amino acids. The ends lost 2 bases at V and 3 bases at J; junction bases unmatched: 8. The germline V gene has CDR1 SGHRS and CDR2 YFSETQ. CDR3: CASSFTGVGGYEQYF. As DNA, the CDR3 is TGCGCCAGCAGCTTTACAGGGGTAGGAGGCTACGAGCAGTACTTC.

Only a few counts were recorded for this clone. In DNA, the CDR3 is TGTGCCATCGGGGAAGGGACAGGGGAGACTGAAGCTTTCTTT. It specifies CAIGEGTGETEAFF. The chain employs TRBV10-3 and TRBJ1-1; 10 bases map to TRBD1. V trimming: 8 bases; J trimming: 5 bases; junction bases outside the gene matches: 8. The CDR3 covers 14 residues. The germline V gene encodes CDR1 ENHRY and CDR2 SYGVKD.

The chain combines TRBV30 with TRBJ1-5; D gene uncertain. V was shortened by 0 bases and J by 7 bases, with 10 bases between the two germline ends. The CDR3 is made up of 13 amino acids. The germline V gene has CDR1 GTSNPN and CDR2 SVGIG (reference sequence). The CDR3 DNA follows: TGTGCCTGGAGTGTGGAGGATCAGCAGCCCCAGCATTTT. Translation gives CAWSVEDQQPQHF.

The chain links TRBV2 to TRBJ1-2; 7 nucleotides align to TRBD1. This CDR3 is 15 amino acids long. The V segment lost 8 bases and the J segment 6 bases; nucleotides outside the gene matches: 15. The germline V gene has CDR1 SNHLY and CDR2 FYNNEI. This CDR3 reads CASLGTTGRINGYTF. DNA of the CDR3: TGTGCCAGCTTGGGAACGACAGGGAGGATTAATGGCTACACCTTC.

This clone was detected only once. CDR3 coding DNA: TGTGCCAGCAGCGTAGGTCTGTGGGCGGGGGGATCCTACGAGCAGTACTTC. It is translated as CASSVGLWAGGSYEQYF. V gene TRBV9 combines with J gene TRBJ2-7; 8 nucleotides line up with TRBD2. From germline, CDR1 is SGDLS and CDR2 YYNGEE. After removal of 0 bases from V and 1 base from J, the junction contained 9 bases not matched to a gene. CDR3 length: 17 amino acids.

The chain combines TRBV2 with TRBJ2-7; TRBD1 agrees at 9 bases. Germline V lookup: CDR1 SNHLY, CDR2 FYNNEI. CDR3 length: 16 amino acids. V was clipped by 2 bases and J by 5 bases; unmatched bases: 10. The CDR3 loop reads CASSERLGTGRNEQYF. The CDR3 DNA follows: TGTGCCAGCAGTGAAAGGTTGGGGACAGGGAGGAACGAGCAGTACTTC.

This chain connects TRBV6-1 to TRBJ2-2, with 7 nucleotides matching TRBD2. Trimming cost V 9 bases and J 4 bases; bases outside gene matches: 11. CDR1 is MNHNS and CDR2 is SASEGT in the germline V gene. The CDR3 has 15 amino acids. The CDR3 is CASWGRGTSTGELFF. Here the CDR3 DNA reads TGTGCCAGTTGGGGGAGGGGCACGAGCACCGGGGAGCTGTTTTTT.

The J gene is TRBJ1-6, the V gene TRBV6-5; D is possibly TRBD1 (5 bases). Trimming removed 7 bases from V and 4 bases from J, with 8 bases in between. Germline CDR1 MNHEY, CDR2 SVGAGI. The CDR3 spans 13 residues. Written as DNA, the CDR3 is TGTGCCAGCAAGCCAGGGTATAATTCACCCCTCCACTTT. Its translation is CASKPGYNSPLHF.

The chain joins TRBV6-1 to TRBJ2-5, with TRBD2 matching 14 bases. TRBJ2-7 explains the end of the DNA better; the J call may be wrong. CDR1 and CDR2 (germline): MNHNS, SASEGT. The CDR3 covers 15 residues. The CDR3 nucleotides read TGTGCCAGCAGTGAGGGACTAGCGGGAGTTTACGAGCAGTACTTC. Encoded protein: CASSEGLAGVYEQYF.

V and J are TRBV10-2 and TRBJ2-7; 8 bases match TRBD2. Germline V gene lookup returns CDR1 WSHSY and CDR2 SAAADI. CDR3 length equals 11 residues. Trimming removed 10 bases from V and 4 bases from J; junction bases left unmatched: 3. In nucleotides, the CDR3 is TGCGCCACCGGGGGGGGGTACGAGCAGTACTTC. Its protein product is CATGGGYEQYF.

The chain has TRBV30 and TRBJ2-3; D may be TRBD2 (6 bases). The CDR3 has 14 amino acids. Germline values: CDR1 GTSNPN, CDR2 SVGIG (reference sequence). V was trimmed by 8 bases and J by 6 bases, leaving 21 bases between them. This chain's CDR3 is CALISGKLLDTQYF. The CDR3, as DNA: TGTGCCCTCATTAGCGGCAAGCTCTTGGATACGCAGTATTTT.

This clone was recorded a few times. The chain carries TRBV7-9 and TRBJ1-2, with 7 bases that match TRBD1. Per the germline V gene, CDR1 is SEHNR and CDR2 is FQNEAQ (reference sequence). This CDR3 comprises 13 residues. The ends lost 6 bases at V and 2 bases at J; junction bases unmatched: 3. CDR3: CASRGGPNYGYTF. The CDR3 region has the DNA TGTGCCAGCAGAGGGGGCCCCAACTATGGCTACACCTTC.

In this sample, this clone turned up a few times. The V gene is TRBV27, the J gene TRBJ1-1; D remains ambiguous. The CDR3 covers 13 residues. Trimming removed 3 bases at V and 0 bases at J, with 5 bases between. Germline CDR1 reads MNHEY; CDR2 reads SMNVEV (reference sequence). The CDR3, as DNA: TGTGCCAGCAGTTTGTACATGAACACTGAAGCTTTCTTT. As protein: CASSLYMNTEAFF.

The rearrangement links TRBV19 to TRBJ2-1; 12 bases agree with TRBD2. Trimming took 5 bases from V and 4 from J; bases not matched to a gene: 9. Germline-derived CDR1 and CDR2 are LNHDA and SQIVND (reference sequence). The CDR3 extends over 17 amino acids. The CDR3 nucleotides read TGTGCCAGTAGTGTGGGGGCTAGCGGGAGGGATTACAATGAGCAGTTCTTC. This sequence encodes CASSVGASGRDYNEQFF.

This chain connects TRBV7-9 to TRBJ1-1, with TRBD1 matching over 9 bases. CDR1 is SEHNR, CDR2 FQNEAQ, per germline (reference sequence). The CDR3 length is 15 residues. Trimming cost V 3 bases and J 5 bases; bases outside gene matches: 7. The CDR3: CASSLADRGWTEAFF. The CDR3 DNA reads as TGTGCCAGCAGCTTGGCAGACAGGGGGTGGACTGAAGCTTTCTTT.